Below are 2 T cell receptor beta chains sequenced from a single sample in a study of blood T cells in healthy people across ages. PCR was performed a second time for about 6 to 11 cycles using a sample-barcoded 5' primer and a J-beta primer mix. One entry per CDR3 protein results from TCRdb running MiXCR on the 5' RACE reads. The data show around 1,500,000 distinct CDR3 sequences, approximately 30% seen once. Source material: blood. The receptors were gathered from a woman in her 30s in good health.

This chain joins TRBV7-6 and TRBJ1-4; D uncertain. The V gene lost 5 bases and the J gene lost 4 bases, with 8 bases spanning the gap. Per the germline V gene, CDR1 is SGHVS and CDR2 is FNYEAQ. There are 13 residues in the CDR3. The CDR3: CASSINYNEKLFF. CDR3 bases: TGTGCCAGCAGCATCAATTATAATGAAAAACTGTTTTTT.

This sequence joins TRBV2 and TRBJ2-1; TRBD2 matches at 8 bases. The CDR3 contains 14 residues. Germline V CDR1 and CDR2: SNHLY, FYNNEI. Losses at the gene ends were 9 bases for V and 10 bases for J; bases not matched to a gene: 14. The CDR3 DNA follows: TGTGCCAGTAGGCCCCGGGAGGGGATAGGGGAGCAGTTCTTC. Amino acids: CASRPREGIGEQFF. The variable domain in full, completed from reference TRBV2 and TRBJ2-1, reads EPEVTQTPSHQVTQMGQEVILRCVPISNHLYFYWYRQILGQKVEFLVSFYNNEISEKSEIFDDQFSVERPDGSNFTLKIRSTKLEDSAMYFCASRPREGIGEQFFGPGTRLTVL.